One sample yielded the 21 T cell receptor beta chains listed below, sequenced in a study of radiotherapy plus CTLA-4 blockade in lung cancer. The repertoire was sequenced with immunoSEQ multiplex PCR; TCRdb's copy has only in-frame clones and lacks some. The sample yields approximately 47,000 clones, roughly 60% seen once. Here the sequenced sample was peripheral blood, taken from a patient treated with radiotherapy plus ipilimumab. These receptors were obtained from a human donor with non-small cell lung cancer who had a partial response to radiotherapy plus ipilimumab.

This chain links TRBV5-4 with TRBJ1-1; D gene ambiguous. Germline CDR1 reads SGHNT; CDR2 reads YYREEE (reference sequence). Trimming took 4 bases from V and 1 from J, leaving 11 bases between them. The CDR3 is 14 residues long. CDR3 bases: TGTGCCAGCAGCCAGAGCGCTCCGAACACTGAAGCTTTCTTT. Translation: CASSQSAPNTEAFF.

The rearrangement links TRBV30 to TRBJ1-5; tentatively, D is TRBD1 (5 bases). The CDR3 covers 15 residues. V lost 1 base and J 4 bases, leaving 14 bases between the germline ends. The germline gives CDR1 GTSNPN, CDR2 SVGIG (reference sequence). For the CDR3, the DNA is TGTGCCTGGAGTGCGGACGTAGGGGATAATCAGCCCCAGCATTTT. Residues: CAWSADVGDNQPQHF.

This clone was seen a few times. This chain uses TRBV18 with TRBJ2-1; the D gene is possibly TRBD2 (7 bases). The V gene lost 4 bases and the J gene lost 0 bases, with 13 bases spanning the gap. The germline V gene encodes CDR1 KGHSH and CDR2 LQKENI. The CDR3 spans 16 residues. As DNA, the CDR3 is TGTGCCAGCTCACTGGGGAGGGGGAGCTCCTACAATGAGCAGTTCTTC. Translating it yields CASSLGRGSSYNEQFF.

J is TRBJ1-1 and V is TRBV4-2, with a tentative D call TRBD1 (6 bases). Germline values: CDR1 LGHNA, CDR2 YNFKEQ. The V gene lost 5 bases and the J gene lost 5 bases, with 15 bases spanning the gap. The CDR3 is 14 residues long. CDR3 DNA: TGTGCCAGCAGCGGTCAGGGGCGGAGGACTGAAGCTTTCTTT. This encodes CASSGQGRRTEAFF.

The chain couples TRBV14 to TRBJ2-1; TRBD1 matches 10 bases. V was pared by 8 bases and J by 8 bases, with 9 bases of the junction left unmatched. Germline assignment: CDR1 SGHDN and CDR2 FVKESK. CDR3 length: 14 residues. CDR3 sequence: CASGAMTGGYEQFF. The CDR3 bases are TGTGCCAGCGGGGCTATGACAGGGGGCTATGAGCAGTTCTTC.

This clone appeared a few times. This chain uses TRBV7-3 with TRBJ2-1; the match to TRBD2 covers 11 bases. The junction had 11 bases not matched to a gene; V was cut back by 1 base and J by 12 bases. CDR1 SGHTA and CDR2 FQGTGA come from the germline V gene. The CDR3 extends over 16 amino acids. The CDR3 protein is CASSLRSSGGPGGQFF. In DNA form, the CDR3 reads TGTGCCAGCAGCTTAAGATCTAGCGGGGGGCCGGGTGGGCAGTTCTTC.

This clone was counted many times. This chain links TRBV6-5 with TRBJ1-2; no definite D call. The V gene lost 8 bases and the J gene lost 0 bases, with 13 bases spanning the gap. Looked up from germline, CDR1 is MNHEY and CDR2 is SVGAGI. There are 14 residues in the CDR3. In DNA form, the CDR3 reads TGTGCCAGCTCGCCGAGGGCCACTAACTATGGCTACACCTTC. Protein product: CASSPRATNYGYTF.

This clone occurred a few times. V usage is TRBV19 and J usage is TRBJ2-1; D is unclear. Germline CDR1 reads LNHDA; CDR2 reads SQIVND (reference sequence). The CDR3 runs 12 residues. The V and J ends lost 3 bases and 10 bases respectively, with 10 bases between them. The CDR3 is CASSIEMKEQFF. The CDR3, as DNA: TGTGCCAGTAGTATCGAGATGAAAGAGCAGTTCTTC.

The chain combines TRBV6-4 with TRBJ2-2, with D uncertain. Deletions cut 0 bases from V and 5 bases from J, with 7 bases between. This CDR3 spans 14 amino acids. CDR1 and CDR2 (germline): MRHNA, SNTAGT. DNA for the CDR3: TGTGCCAGCAGTGACTCGAGCCGGACCGGGGAGCTGTTTTTT. Translating gives CASSDSSRTGELFF.

This clone was detected a few times. V and J are TRBV19 and TRBJ2-3, with D perhaps matching TRBD2 (5 bases). Trimming cost V 5 bases and J 1 base, with 10 bases left between them. Germline-derived CDR1 and CDR2 are LNHDA and SQIVND (reference sequence). This CDR3 has 14 residues. CDR3 loop: CASSQRSGTDTQYF. The CDR3 DNA is TGTGCCAGTAGTCAGCGGAGTGGCACAGATACGCAGTATTTT.

The chain combines TRBV7-9 with TRBJ1-1; the D is unclear. There are 14 residues in the CDR3. Trimming stripped 1 base from V and 1 base from J, with 7 bases between. Germline assignment: CDR1 SEHNR and CDR2 FQNEAQ (reference sequence). In nucleotides, the CDR3 is TGTGCCAGCAGCTTAGAGAGGCCGAACACTGAAGCTTTCTTT. Protein: CASSLERPNTEAFF.

This clone was found a few times. J is TRBJ1-4 and V is TRBV14; D gene uncertain. Germline loops: CDR1 SGHDN, CDR2 FVKESK. Trimming took 0 bases from V and 7 from J, leaving 15 bases between them. This CDR3 region has 16 residues. CDR3: CASSQESGWGGEKLFF. The CDR3 DNA follows: TGTGCCAGCAGCCAAGAGTCGGGCTGGGGAGGTGAAAAACTGTTTTTT.

There are a few counts of this clone. The chain recombines TRBV6-1 with TRBJ1-2; D may be TRBD1 (5 bases). The CDR3 totals 16 residues. V gave up 2 bases and J gave up 6 bases, with 19 bases separating them. Germline assignment: CDR1 MNHNS and CDR2 SASEGT. As DNA, the CDR3 is TGTGCCAGCAGTGAATGGAACAGGCAGCCCTCCCATGGCTACACCTTC. As protein: CASSEWNRQPSHGYTF.

The V and J genes are TRBV9 and TRBJ2-4; tentative D call: TRBD1 (7 bases). The V gene's germline CDR1 is SGDLS and CDR2 YYNGEE. V was pared by 1 base and J by 1 base, with 9 bases between. The CDR3 is made up of 15 amino acids. The DNA for the CDR3 is TGTGCCAGCAGCGTATCAGGGGGGGCCAAAAACATTCAGTACTTC. Its translation: CASSVSGGAKNIQYF.

Remarks on this clone: Other nucleotide sequences from this sample produce the same CDR3. The chain has TRBV12-5 and TRBJ1-5, with TRBD1 identical over 8 bases. The V and J ends lost 1 base and 4 bases, in that order; junction bases with no gene match: 0. The CDR3 runs to 14 residues. Germline-derived CDR1 and CDR2 are LGHNT and FRNRAP. The CDR3 spells CASGLGTGNQPQHF. The DNA for the CDR3 is TGTGCTAGTGGTTTGGGGACAGGGAATCAGCCCCAGCATTTT. The complete variable domain, with remaining parts taken from reference TRBV12-5 and TRBJ1-5, reads DARVTQTPRHKVTEMGQEVTMRCQPILGHNTVFWYRQTMMQGLELLAYFRNRAPLDDSGMPKDRFSAEMPDATLATLKIQPSEPRDSAVYFCASGLGTGNQPQHFGDGTRLSIL.

This clone was found a few times. V usage is TRBV29-1 and J usage is TRBJ2-1; TRBD2 aligns across 8 bases. CDR1 is SQVTM, CDR2 ANQGSEA, per germline. This CDR3 comprises 12 residues. V lost 6 bases to trimming and J lost 7 bases; unmatched junction nucleotides: 5. The CDR3 here is CSVLPGGNEQFF. Written as DNA, the CDR3 is TGCAGCGTCCTTCCGGGGGGGAATGAGCAGTTCTTC.

V usage is TRBV6-1 and J usage is TRBJ1-2; 7 bases line up with TRBD1. This CDR3 has 12 residues. Germline CDR1 MNHNS, CDR2 SASEGT. V was pared by 10 bases and J by 8 bases, with 10 bases of the junction left unmatched. CDR3 loop: CATRQGPVGYTF. The CDR3 coding sequence is TGTGCCACTCGACAGGGCCCTGTGGGCTACACCTTC.

Judged by abundance, this clone is medium-sized (0.01 to 0.1%). This sequence joins TRBV7-9 and TRBJ2-3, with TRBD2 as a possible D gene (7 bases). CDR3 length: 15 amino acids. The germline gives CDR1 SEHNR, CDR2 FQNEAQ (reference sequence). V was trimmed by 3 bases and J by 4 bases, leaving 14 bases between them. DNA for the CDR3: TGTGCCAGCAGCTTCGGGGGGCCCTTGGCAGATACGCAGTATTTT. Translation: CASSFGGPLADTQYF. Drawing the rest from reference TRBV7-9 and TRBJ2-3, the complete variable domain is DTGVSQNPRHKITKRGQNVTFRCDPISEHNRLYWYRQTLGQGPEFLTYFQNEAQLEKSRLLSDRFSAERPKGSFSTLEIQRTEQGDSAMYLCASSFGGPLADTQYFGPGTRLTVL.

This chain links TRBV11-2 with TRBJ2-2, with D possibly TRBD1 on 5 matching bases. CDR1 and CDR2 (germline): SGHAT, FQNNGV. This CDR3 is 16 amino acids long. V gave up 3 bases and J gave up 5 bases, with 16 bases separating them. For the CDR3, the DNA is TGTGCCAGCAGCTTCAGGGCCTACTTGGGGACCGGGGAGCTGTTTTTT. Its translation: CASSFRAYLGTGELFF.

This rearrangement joins TRBV10-3 to TRBJ1-1; 7 bases map to TRBD1. CDR1 and CDR2 (germline): ENHRY, SYGVKD. The trim removed 10 bases at V and 4 bases at J, leaving 6 bases unmatched. The CDR3 length is 12 residues. DNA of the CDR3: TGTGCCACCTCGACAGGGAGCACTGAAGCTTTCTTT. This codes for CATSTGSTEAFF.

This clone was picked up one time. This rearrangement joins TRBV5-1 to TRBJ2-7; the D gene is possibly TRBD1 (5 bases). Per germline, CDR1 SGHRS and CDR2 YFSETQ. The CDR3 covers 14 residues. V dropped 4 bases and J dropped 2 bases, with 13 bases sitting between them. CDR3 loop: CASSGAGKTYEQYF. CDR3 bases: TGCGCCAGCAGCGGGGCAGGGAAAACCTACGAGCAGTACTTC.